Included here is one T cell receptor beta chain sequence, with context. Its target is not known. These data belong to a study of cytomegalovirus exposure and HLA in healthy donors. The study's findings and limits: TCR sequences were mostly rare, though some public TCRs occurred in many donors. Overall, approximately 150 TCR beta chains were annotated as cytomegalovirus-associated. Common viral pathogens seemed, in a later analysis, to connect with several of the most significant clusters. Near-uniform donor sequencing depth was presumed by presence/absence analyses.

Primers: 60 Vbeta forward and 13 Jbeta reverse. The assay was immunoSEQ multiplex PCR, and TCRdb's table has in-frame clones only and misses some. This table has 85,000 to 130,000 clones, 76% appearing once. Trimming cost V 7 bases and J 7 bases, with 15 bases left between them. The germline V gene has CDR1 SGHNT and CDR2 YYREEE (reference sequence). The CDR3 is 13 residues long. V is TRBV5-4 and J is TRBJ2-1; perhaps TRBD2 as D (5 bases). The sample comprised PBMCs. This sequence originates from a woman aged 18-29 years in good health and CMV-seropositive. CDR3 bases: TGTGCCAGCTCCTCAACAACGGGAAATGAGCAGTTCTTC. Translation gives CASSSTTGNEQFF.